This T cell receptor (beta chain) was captured by sequencing in a study of blood T cell repertoires in COVID-19. The germline gives CDR1 LGHDT, CDR2 YNNKEL (reference sequence). This CDR3 contains 14 residues. The V end was cut by 4 bases, the J end by 4 bases, with 14 bases between. Sequencing used immunoSEQ multiplex PCR; TCRdb keeps in-frame clones, though not all of them. The repertoire includes 200,000 to 300,000 clones, about 85% of them detected once, and over 4% sits in the top ten. This TCR derives from a man aged 55 to 70 who had recovered from COVID-19. The rearrangement joins TRBV3-1 (or the pseudogene TRBV3-2) to TRBJ2-7; possibly TRBD1 for D (6 bases). The specimen sequenced was peripheral blood. Written as DNA, the CDR3 is TGTGCCAGCAGCCGCGGTGGACAGACTTACGAGCAGTACTTC. It translates to CASSRGGQTYEQYF.